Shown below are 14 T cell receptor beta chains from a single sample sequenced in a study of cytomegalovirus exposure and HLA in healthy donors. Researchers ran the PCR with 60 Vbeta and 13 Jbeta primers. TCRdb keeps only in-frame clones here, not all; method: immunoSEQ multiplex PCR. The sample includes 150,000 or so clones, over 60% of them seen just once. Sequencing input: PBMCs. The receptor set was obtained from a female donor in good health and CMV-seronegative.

CDR3 in DNA: TGTGCCAGCAGCACAGGGATGGGGGATGAAAAACTGTTTTTT. This sequence encodes CASSTGMGDEKLFF. The V and J genes are TRBV7-2 and TRBJ1-4; TRBD1 might be the D (6 bases). Deletions cut 5 bases from V and 6 bases from J, with 13 bases between. This CDR3 has 14 residues. Germline V gives CDR1 SGHTA, CDR2 FQGNSA. Full variable domain (remainder filled in from reference TRBV7-2 and TRBJ1-4): GAGVSQSPSNKVTEKGKDVELRCDPISGHTALYWYRQSLGQGLEFLIYFQGNSAPDKSGLPSDRFSAERTGGSVSTLTIQRTQQEDSAVYLCASSTGMGDEKLFFGSGTQLSVL.

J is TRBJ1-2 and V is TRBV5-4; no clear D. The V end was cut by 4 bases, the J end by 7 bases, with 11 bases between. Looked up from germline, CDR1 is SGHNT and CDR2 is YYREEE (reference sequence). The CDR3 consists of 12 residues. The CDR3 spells CASSPEGIGYTF. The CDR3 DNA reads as TGTGCCAGCAGCCCTGAGGGCATTGGCTACACCTTC. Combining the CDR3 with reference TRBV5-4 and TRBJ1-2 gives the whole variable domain ETGVTQSPTHLIKTRGQQVTLRCSSQSGHNTVSWYQQALGQGPQFIFQYYREEENGRGNFPPRFSGLQFPNYSSELNVNALELDDSALYLCASSPEGIGYTFGSGTRLTVV.

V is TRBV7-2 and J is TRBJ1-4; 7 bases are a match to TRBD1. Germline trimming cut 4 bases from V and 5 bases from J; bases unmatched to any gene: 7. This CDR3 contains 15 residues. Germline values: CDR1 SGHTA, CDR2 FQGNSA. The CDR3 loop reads CASSSGTAFNEKLFF. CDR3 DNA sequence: TGTGCCAGCAGCTCCGGGACAGCATTCAATGAAAAACTGTTTTTT.

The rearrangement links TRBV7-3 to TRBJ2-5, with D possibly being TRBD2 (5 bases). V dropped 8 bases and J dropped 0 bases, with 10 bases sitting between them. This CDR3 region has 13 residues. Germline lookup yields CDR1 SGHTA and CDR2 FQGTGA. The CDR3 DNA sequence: TGTGCCAGCGCTCTAGCAAACCAAGAGACCCAGTACTTC. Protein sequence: CASALANQETQYF.

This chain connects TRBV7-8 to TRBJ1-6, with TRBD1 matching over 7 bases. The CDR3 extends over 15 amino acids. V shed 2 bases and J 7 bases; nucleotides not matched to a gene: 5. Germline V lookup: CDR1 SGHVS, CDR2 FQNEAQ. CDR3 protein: CASSLYGRGNSPLHF. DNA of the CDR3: TGTGCCAGCAGCTTATACGGCAGGGGGAATTCACCCCTCCACTTT.

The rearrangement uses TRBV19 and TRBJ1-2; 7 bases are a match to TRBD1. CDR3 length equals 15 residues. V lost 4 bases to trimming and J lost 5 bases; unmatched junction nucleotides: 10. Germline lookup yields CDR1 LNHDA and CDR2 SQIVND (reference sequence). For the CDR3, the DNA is TGTGCCAGTAGTACCCCCCGGGACAGCCCTTATGGCTACACCTTC. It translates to CASSTPRDSPYGYTF. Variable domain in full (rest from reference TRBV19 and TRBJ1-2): DGGITQSPKYLFRKEGQNVTLSCEQNLNHDAMYWYRQDPGQGLRLIYYSQIVNDFQKGDIAEGYSVSREKKESFPLTVTSAQKNPTAFYLCASSTPRDSPYGYTFGSGTRLTVV.

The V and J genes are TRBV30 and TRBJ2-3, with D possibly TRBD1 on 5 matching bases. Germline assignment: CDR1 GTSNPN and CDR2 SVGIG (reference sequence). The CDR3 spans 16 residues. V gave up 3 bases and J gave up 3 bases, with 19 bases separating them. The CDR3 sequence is CAWRWVSPKGTDTQYF. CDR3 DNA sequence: TGTGCCTGGAGGTGGGTTAGCCCAAAGGGGACAGATACGCAGTATTTT.

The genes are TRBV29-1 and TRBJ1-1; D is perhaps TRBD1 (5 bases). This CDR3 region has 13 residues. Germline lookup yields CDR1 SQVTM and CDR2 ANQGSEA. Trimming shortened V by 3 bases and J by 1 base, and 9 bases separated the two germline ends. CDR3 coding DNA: TGCAGCGTTGACCGGGGGTGGAACACTGAAGCTTTCTTT. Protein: CSVDRGWNTEAFF.

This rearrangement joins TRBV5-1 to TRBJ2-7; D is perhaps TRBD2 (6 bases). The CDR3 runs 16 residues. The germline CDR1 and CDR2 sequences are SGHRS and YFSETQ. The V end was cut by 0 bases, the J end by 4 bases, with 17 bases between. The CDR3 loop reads CASSLGEGGRGYEQYF. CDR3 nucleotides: TGCGCCAGCAGCTTGGGGGAAGGTGGCCGGGGGTACGAGCAGTACTTC.

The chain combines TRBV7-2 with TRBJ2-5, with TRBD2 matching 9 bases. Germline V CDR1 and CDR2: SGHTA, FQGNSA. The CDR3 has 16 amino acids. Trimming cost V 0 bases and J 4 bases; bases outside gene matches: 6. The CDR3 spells CASSLARLSGRETQYF. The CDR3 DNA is TGTGCCAGCAGCTTAGCTCGCCTTAGCGGGAGAGAGACCCAGTACTTC.

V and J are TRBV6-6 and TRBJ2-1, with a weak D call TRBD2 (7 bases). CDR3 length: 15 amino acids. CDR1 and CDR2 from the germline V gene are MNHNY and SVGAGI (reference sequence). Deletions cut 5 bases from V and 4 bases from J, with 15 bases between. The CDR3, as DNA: TGTGCCAGCAGTCTAGCGGAGGGGGATTACAATGAGCAGTTCTTC. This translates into CASSLAEGDYNEQFF.

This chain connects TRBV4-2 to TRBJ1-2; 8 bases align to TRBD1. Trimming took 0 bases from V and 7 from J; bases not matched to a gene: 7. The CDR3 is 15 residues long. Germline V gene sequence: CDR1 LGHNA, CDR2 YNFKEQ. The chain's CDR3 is CASSQERGQGRGYTF. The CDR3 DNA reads TGTGCCAGCAGCCAAGAGAGAGGACAGGGTCGTGGCTACACCTTC.

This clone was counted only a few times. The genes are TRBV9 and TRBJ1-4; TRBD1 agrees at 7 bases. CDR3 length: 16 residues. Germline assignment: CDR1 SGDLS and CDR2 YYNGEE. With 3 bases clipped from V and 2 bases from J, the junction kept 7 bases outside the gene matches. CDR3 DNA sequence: TGTGCCAGCAGCGCATGGACGGGACAGACTAATGAAAAACTGTTTTTT. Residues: CASSAWTGQTNEKLFF.

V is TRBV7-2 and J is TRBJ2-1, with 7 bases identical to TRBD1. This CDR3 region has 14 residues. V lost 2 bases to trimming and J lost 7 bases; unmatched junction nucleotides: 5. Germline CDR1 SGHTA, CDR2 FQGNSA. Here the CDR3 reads CASSLSTGANEQFF. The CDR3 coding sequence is TGTGCCAGCAGCTTAAGCACAGGGGCTAATGAGCAGTTCTTC.